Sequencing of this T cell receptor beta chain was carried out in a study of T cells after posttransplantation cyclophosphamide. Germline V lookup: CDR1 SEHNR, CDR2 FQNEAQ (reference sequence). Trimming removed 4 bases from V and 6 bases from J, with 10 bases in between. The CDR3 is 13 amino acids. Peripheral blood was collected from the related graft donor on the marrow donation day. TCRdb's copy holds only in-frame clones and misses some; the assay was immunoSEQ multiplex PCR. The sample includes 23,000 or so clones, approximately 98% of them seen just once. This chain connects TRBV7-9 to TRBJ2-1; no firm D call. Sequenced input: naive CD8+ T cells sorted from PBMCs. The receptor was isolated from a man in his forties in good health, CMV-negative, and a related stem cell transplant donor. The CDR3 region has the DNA TGTGCCAGCAGCTCTCAGGTGGCCAATGAGCAGTTCTTC. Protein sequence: CASSSQVANEQFF.